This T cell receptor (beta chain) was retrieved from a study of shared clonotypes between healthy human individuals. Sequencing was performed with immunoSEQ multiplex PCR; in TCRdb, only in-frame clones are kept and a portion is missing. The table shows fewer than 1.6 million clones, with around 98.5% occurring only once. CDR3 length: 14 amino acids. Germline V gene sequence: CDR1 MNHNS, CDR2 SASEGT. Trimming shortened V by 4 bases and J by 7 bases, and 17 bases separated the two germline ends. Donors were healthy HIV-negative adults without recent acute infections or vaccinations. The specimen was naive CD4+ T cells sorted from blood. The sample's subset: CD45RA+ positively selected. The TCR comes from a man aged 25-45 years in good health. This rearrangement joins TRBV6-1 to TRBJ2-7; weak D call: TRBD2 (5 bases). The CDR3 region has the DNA TGTGCCAGCAGTGCGTTTATTTCTACGGGAGAGCAGTACTTC. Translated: CASSAFISTGEQYF.